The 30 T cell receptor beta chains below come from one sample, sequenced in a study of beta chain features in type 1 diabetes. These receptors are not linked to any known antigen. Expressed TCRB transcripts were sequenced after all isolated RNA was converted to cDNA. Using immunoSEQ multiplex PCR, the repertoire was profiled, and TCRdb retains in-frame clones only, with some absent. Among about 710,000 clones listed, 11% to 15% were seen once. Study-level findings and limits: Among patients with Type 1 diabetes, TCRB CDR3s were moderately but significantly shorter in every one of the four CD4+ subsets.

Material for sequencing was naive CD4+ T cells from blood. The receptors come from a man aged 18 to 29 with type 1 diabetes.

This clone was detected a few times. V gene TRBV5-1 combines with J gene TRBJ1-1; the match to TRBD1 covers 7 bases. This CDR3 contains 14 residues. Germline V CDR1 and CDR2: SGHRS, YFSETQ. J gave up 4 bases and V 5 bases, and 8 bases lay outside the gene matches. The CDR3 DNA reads TGCGCCAGCAGTCCAGACAGGGTAGGCACTGAAGCTTTCTTT. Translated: CASSPDRVGTEAFF.

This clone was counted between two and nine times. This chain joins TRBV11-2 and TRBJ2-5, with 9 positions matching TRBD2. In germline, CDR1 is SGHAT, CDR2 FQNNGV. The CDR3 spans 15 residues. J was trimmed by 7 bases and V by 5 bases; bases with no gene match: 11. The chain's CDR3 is CASSLPGLAPGTQYF. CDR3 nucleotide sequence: TGTGCCAGCAGCCTACCGGGACTAGCCCCGGGGACCCAGTACTTC.

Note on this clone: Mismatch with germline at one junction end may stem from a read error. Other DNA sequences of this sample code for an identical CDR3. CDR3 sequence reads: CASSPRSDTQYF. The CDR3 coding sequence is TGTGCCAGCTCCCCACGATCAGATACGCAGTATTTT. The gene calls are TRBV18 and TRBJ2-3; D uncertain. The CDR3 totals 12 residues. Germline CDR1 is KGHSH and CDR2 is LQKENI.

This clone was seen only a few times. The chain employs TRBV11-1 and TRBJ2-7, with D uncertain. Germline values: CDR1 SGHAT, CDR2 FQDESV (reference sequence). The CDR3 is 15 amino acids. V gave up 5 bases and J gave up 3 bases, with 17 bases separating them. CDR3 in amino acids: CASSNSWANVYEQYF. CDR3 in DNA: TGTGCCAGCAGCAACTCGTGGGCAAACGTCTACGAGCAGTACTTC.

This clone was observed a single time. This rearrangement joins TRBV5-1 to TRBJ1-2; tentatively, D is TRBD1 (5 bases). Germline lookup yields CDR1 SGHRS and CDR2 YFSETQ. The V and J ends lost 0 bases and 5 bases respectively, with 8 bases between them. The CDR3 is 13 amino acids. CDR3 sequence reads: CASSLGGRYGYTF. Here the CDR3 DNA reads TGCGCCAGCAGCTTGGGGGGACGATATGGCTACACCTTC.

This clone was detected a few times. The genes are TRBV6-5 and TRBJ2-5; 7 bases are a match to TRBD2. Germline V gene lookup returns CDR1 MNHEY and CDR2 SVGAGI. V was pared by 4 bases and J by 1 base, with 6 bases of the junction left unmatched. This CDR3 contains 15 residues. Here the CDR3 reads CASSSWTRSQETQYF. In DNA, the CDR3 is TGTGCCAGCAGTTCGTGGACTAGAAGCCAAGAGACCCAGTACTTC.

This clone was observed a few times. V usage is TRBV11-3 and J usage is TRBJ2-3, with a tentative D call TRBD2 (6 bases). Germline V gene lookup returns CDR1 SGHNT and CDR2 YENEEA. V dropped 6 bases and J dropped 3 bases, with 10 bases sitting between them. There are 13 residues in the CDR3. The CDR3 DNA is TGTGCCAGCAGTCGGGACTTAACAGATACGCAGTATTTT. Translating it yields CASSRDLTDTQYF.

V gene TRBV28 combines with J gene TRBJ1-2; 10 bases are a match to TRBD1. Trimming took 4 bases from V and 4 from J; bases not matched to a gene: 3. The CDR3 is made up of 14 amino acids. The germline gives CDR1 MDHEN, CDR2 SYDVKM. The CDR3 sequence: CASSSGTGAYGYTF. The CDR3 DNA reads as TGTGCCAGCAGTTCCGGGACAGGGGCCTATGGCTACACCTTC.

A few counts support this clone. The CDR3: CASSGTTGEQYF. The DNA for the CDR3 is TGTGCCAGCAGTGGTACAACCGGCGAGCAGTACTTC. This rearrangement joins TRBV6-5 to TRBJ2-7; D remains ambiguous. Deletions cut 5 bases from V and 6 bases from J, with 11 bases between. Per the germline V gene, CDR1 is MNHEY and CDR2 is SVGAGI. This CDR3 is built from 12 residues.

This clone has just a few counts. CDR3 sequence reads: CASSFWGDTQYF. The CDR3 DNA follows: TGTGCCAGCAGCTTTTGGGGAGATACGCAGTATTTT. This rearrangement joins TRBV11-2 to TRBJ2-3; no clear D. This CDR3 is 12 amino acids long. Trimming stripped 3 bases from V and 5 bases from J, with 6 bases between. Germline CDR1 reads SGHAT; CDR2 reads FQNNGV.

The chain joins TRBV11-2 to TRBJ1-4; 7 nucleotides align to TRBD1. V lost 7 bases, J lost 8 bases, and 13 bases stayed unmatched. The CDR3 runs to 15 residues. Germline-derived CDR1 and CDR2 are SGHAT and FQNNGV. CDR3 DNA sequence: TGTGCCAGCACAGGGGGGTACAGGGGCTGGGAAAAACTGTTTTTT. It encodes CASTGGYRGWEKLFF.

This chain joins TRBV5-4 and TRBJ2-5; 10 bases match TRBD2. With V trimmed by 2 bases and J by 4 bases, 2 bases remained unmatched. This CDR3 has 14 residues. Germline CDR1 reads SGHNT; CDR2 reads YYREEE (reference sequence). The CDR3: CASSFRTSGETQYF. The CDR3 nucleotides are TGTGCCAGCAGCTTTCGGACTAGCGGAGAGACCCAGTACTTC.

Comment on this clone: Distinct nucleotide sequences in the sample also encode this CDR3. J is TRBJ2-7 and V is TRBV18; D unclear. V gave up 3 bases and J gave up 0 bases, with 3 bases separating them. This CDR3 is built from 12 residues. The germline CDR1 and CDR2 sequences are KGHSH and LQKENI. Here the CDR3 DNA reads TGTGCCAGCTCACCGAGCTCCTACGAGCAGTACTTC. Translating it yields CASSPSSYEQYF.

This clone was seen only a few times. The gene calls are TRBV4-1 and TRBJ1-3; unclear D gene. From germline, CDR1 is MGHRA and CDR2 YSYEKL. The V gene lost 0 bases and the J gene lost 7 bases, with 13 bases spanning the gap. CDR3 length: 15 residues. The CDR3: CASSQDWRSRNTIYF. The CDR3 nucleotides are TGCGCCAGCAGCCAAGATTGGCGCAGTCGGAACACCATATATTTT.

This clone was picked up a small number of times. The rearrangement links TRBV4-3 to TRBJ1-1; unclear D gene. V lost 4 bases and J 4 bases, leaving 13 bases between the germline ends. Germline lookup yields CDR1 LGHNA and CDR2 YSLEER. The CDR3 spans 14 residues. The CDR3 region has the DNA TGCGCCAGCAGCCGATCTGAGGTGGGCACTGAAGCTTTCTTT. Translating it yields CASSRSEVGTEAFF.

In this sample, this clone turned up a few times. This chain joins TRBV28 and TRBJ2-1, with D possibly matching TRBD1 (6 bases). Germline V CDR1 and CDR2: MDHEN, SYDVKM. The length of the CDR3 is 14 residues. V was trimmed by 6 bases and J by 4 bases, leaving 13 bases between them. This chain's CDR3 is CASRRDTVYNEQFF. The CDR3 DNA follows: TGTGCCAGCAGACGGGACACTGTATACAATGAGCAGTTCTTC.

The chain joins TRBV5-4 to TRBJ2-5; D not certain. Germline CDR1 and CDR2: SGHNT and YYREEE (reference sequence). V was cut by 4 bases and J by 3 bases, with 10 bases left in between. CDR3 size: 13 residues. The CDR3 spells CASSPQTEETQYF. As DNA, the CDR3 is TGTGCCAGCAGCCCGCAGACTGAAGAGACCCAGTACTTC.

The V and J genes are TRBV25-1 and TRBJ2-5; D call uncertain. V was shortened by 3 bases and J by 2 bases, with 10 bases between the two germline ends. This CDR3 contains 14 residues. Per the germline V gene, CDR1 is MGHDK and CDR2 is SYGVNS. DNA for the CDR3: TGTGCCAGCAGTGATAATCAGGCGCAAGAGACCCAGTACTTC. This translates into CASSDNQAQETQYF.

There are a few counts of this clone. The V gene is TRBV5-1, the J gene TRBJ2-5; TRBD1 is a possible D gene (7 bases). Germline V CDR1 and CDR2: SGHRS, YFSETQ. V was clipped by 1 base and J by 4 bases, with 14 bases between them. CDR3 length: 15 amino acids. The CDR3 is CASSLSAGGGETQYF. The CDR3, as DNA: TGCGCCAGCAGCTTGTCGGCAGGGGGAGGAGAGACCCAGTACTTC.

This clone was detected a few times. The CDR3 bases are TGTGCCTGGAATCTGGCAGGCGCCTCTGGAAACACCATATATTTT. Translating gives CAWNLAGASGNTIYF. The chain uses TRBV30 and TRBJ1-3, with unresolved D. V was cut by 4 bases and J by 0 bases, with 13 bases left in between. Per germline, CDR1 GTSNPN and CDR2 SVGIG (reference sequence). This CDR3 has 15 residues. Filled out from reference TRBV30 and TRBJ1-3, the complete variable domain reads SQTIHQWPATLVQPVGSPLSLECTVEGTSNPNLYWYRQAAGRGLQLLFYSVGIGQISSEVPQNLSASRPQDRQFILSSKKLLLSDSGFYLCAWNLAGASGNTIYFGEGSWLTVV.

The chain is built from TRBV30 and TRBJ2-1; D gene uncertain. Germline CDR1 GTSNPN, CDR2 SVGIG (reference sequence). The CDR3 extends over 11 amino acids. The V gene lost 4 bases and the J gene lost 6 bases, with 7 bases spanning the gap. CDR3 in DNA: TGTGCCTGGACCGTCCGCAATGAGCAGTTCTTC. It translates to CAWTVRNEQFF. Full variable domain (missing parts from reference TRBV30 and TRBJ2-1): SQTIHQWPATLVQPVGSPLSLECTVEGTSNPNLYWYRQAAGRGLQLLFYSVGIGQISSEVPQNLSASRPQDRQFILSSKKLLLSDSGFYLCAWTVRNEQFFGPGTRLTVL.

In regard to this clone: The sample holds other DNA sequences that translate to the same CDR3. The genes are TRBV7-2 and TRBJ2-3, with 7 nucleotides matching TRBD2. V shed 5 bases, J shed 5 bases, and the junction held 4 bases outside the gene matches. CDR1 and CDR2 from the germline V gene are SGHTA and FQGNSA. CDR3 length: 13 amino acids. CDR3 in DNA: TGTGCCAGCAGCCCGGGGGGAGGAGATACGCAGTATTTT. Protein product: CASSPGGGDTQYF.

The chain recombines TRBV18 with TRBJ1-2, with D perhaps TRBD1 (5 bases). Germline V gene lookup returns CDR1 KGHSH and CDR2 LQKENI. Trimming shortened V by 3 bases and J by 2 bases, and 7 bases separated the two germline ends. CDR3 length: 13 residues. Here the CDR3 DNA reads TGTGCCAGCTCACCCAGACAGAACTATGGCTACACCTTC. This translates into CASSPRQNYGYTF.

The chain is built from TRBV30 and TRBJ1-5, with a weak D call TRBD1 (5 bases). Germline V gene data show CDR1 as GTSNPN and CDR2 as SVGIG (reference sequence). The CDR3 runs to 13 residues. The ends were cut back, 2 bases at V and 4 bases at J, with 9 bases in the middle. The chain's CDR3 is CAWSSTDNQPQHF. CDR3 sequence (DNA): TGTGCCTGGAGTTCGACAGATAATCAGCCCCAGCATTTT. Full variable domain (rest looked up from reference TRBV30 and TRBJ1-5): SQTIHQWPATLVQPVGSPLSLECTVEGTSNPNLYWYRQAAGRGLQLLFYSVGIGQISSEVPQNLSASRPQDRQFILSSKKLLLSDSGFYLCAWSSTDNQPQHFGDGTRLSIL.

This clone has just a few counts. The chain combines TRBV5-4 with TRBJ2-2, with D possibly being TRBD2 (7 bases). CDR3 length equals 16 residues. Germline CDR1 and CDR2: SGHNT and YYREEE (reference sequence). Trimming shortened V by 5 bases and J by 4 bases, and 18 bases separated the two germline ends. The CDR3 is CASRASGGRGTGELFF. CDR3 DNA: TGTGCCAGCAGGGCCTCGGGGGGCCGGGGCACCGGGGAGCTGTTTTTT.

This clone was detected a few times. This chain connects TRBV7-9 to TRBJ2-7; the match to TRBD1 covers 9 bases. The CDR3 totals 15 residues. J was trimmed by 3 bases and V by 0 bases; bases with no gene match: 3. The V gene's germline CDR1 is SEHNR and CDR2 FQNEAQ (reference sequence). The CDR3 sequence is CASSLAGTGNYEQYF. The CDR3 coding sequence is TGTGCCAGCAGCTTAGCCGGGACAGGGAACTACGAGCAGTACTTC.

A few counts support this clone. The CDR3 spells CSVARDSGNTIYF. In DNA form, the CDR3 reads TGCAGCGTTGCCAGGGACTCTGGAAACACCATATATTTT. The chain recombines TRBV29-1 with TRBJ1-3; maybe TRBD1 (5 bases). The CDR3 sequence is 13 residues long. V was pared by 4 bases and J by 0 bases, with 7 bases between. Germline CDR1 and CDR2: SQVTM and ANQGSEA.

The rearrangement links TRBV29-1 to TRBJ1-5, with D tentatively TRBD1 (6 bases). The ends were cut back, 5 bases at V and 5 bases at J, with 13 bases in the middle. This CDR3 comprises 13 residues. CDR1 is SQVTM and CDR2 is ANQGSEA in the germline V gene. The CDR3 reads CSVQAGGDQPQHF. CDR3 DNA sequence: TGCAGCGTTCAGGCTGGGGGCGATCAGCCCCAGCATTTT.

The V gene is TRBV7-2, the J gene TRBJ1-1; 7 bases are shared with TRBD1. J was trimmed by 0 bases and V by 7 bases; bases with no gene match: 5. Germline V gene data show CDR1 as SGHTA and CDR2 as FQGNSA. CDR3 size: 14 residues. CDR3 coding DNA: TGTGCCAGCAACAGACAGGGCATGAACACTGAAGCTTTCTTT. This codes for CASNRQGMNTEAFF.

CDR3 region: CASGARDSSYEQYF. The CDR3 region has the DNA TGCGCCAGCGGGGCCCGGGACAGCTCCTACGAGCAGTACTTC. V is TRBV5-1 and J is TRBJ2-7; 7 bases are a match to TRBD1. Germline CDR1 and CDR2: SGHRS and YFSETQ. V shed 7 bases and J 0 bases; nucleotides not matched to a gene: 7. The CDR3 length is 14 residues.